This TCR beta chain emerged from a study of blood T cells in healthy people across ages. Whole-study findings and limits: It was the long-lived donors that had more naive CD4+ cells and higher diversity than aged donors.

Germline CDR1 SQVTM, CDR2 ANQGSEA. Trimming removed 5 bases from V and 0 bases from J; junction bases left unmatched: 4. This CDR3 region has 14 residues. At least ten counts were recorded for this clonotype. Its antigen is as yet unknown. Primed by a sample-barcoded 5' primer and a J-beta primer mix, a second PCR proceeded for roughly 7 to 11 cycles. Tags on each cDNA molecule came from a template-switch adaptor with 12 random nucleotides. From each sample, at least 2.5 million paired-end reads containing CDR3 were obtained. TCRdb redid the calling of the 5' RACE reads with MiXCR, one entry per CDR3 protein. Counted here are fewer than 900,000 distinct CDR3 sequences, around 40% occurring once; the ten biggest clones make up 20% to 25%.

V and J are TRBV29-1 and TRBJ2-3, with 8 bases identical to TRBD2. The sample taken for sequencing was blood. The clonotype was recovered from a woman aged 60-70 years in good health. CDR3 DNA: TGCAGCGTTCGGACTAGCCAGAGCACAGATACGCAGTATTTT. It specifies CSVRTSQSTDTQYF.